Presented here are 31 T cell receptor beta chains from one specimen sequenced in a study of neurological immune-mediated disorders. MiXCR, applied by TCRdb to the 5' RACE reads, yields one record per CDR3 protein. The top ten hold roughly an eighth of the sample, which has some 60,000 distinct CDR3 sequences, more than 7.5% seen once. Time point indicated: longitudinal time-point 2. Sequenced sample: PBMCs. These receptors were collected from a man between 25 and 39 years old in good health.

There are many counts of this clonotype. The chain links TRBV20-1 to TRBJ2-1; 8 nucleotides match TRBD2. CDR1 is DFQATT and CDR2 is SNEGSKA in the germline V gene (reference sequence). The CDR3 spans 15 residues. V lost 1 base and J lost 7; bases outside the gene matches: 9. CDR3 in DNA: TGCAGTGCTAGAGGCAGGAGCGGGAGTATTAATGAGCAGTTCTTC. Its protein product is CSARGRSGSINEQFF.

Details on this clonotype: A much larger clone is a single base away; this may be a read error. The chain links TRBV10-3 to TRBJ2-5; tentatively, D is TRBD1 (6 bases). Germline V CDR1 and CDR2: ENHRY, SYGVKD. This CDR3 spans 15 amino acids. V gave up 7 bases and J gave up 2 bases, with 17 bases separating them. The chain's CDR3 is CAIIETGRLQETQYF. For the CDR3, the DNA is TGTGCCATCATTGAAACAGGGAGATTGCAAGAGACCCAGTACTTC.

The chain carries TRBV20-1 and TRBJ2-6; D gene ambiguous. The CDR3 runs to 12 residues. CDR1 is DFQATT and CDR2 is SNEGSKA in the germline V gene (reference sequence). The CDR3 bases are TGCAGCGCCCGTTCTGGGGCCAACGTCCTGACTTTC. This sequence encodes CSARSGANVLTF.

As concerns this clonotype: This sequence may be a read error, since a much larger clone differs from it by one base. V gene TRBV28 combines with J gene TRBJ2-7, with D possibly being TRBD1 or TRBD2 (6 bases each). V was trimmed by 6 bases and J by 9 bases, leaving 21 bases between them. The germline CDR1 and CDR2 sequences are MDHEN and SYDVKM. The CDR3 totals 14 residues. CDR3 sequence: CASRLEGHKSGQYF. The CDR3 DNA reads TGTGCCAGCAGATTGGAGGGACACAAAAGCGGGCAGTACTTC.

At least ten counts were recorded for this clonotype. The chain uses TRBV5-1 and TRBJ2-7; 14 bases align to TRBD2. The CDR3 loop spans 16 amino acids. After removal of 0 bases from V and 7 bases from J, the junction contained 6 bases not matched to a gene. The germline gives CDR1 SGHRS, CDR2 YFSETQ. The CDR3 region is CASSLDGTSGSKEQYF. The CDR3, as DNA: TGCGCCAGCAGCTTGGATGGGACTAGCGGGAGTAAGGAGCAGTACTTC.

In its sample, this clonotype was seen many times. This chain connects TRBV27 to TRBJ2-7; D unclear. V lost 2 bases to trimming and J lost 4 bases, with 9 bases between them. Germline loops: CDR1 MNHEY, CDR2 SMNVEV (reference sequence). This CDR3 has 13 residues. The CDR3 loop is CASSLGKQYEQYF. Here the CDR3 DNA reads TGTGCCAGCAGTTTAGGTAAACAGTACGAGCAGTACTTC.

This clonotype was seen at least ten times. The CDR3: CASRTGLAWEKLFF. CDR3 coding DNA: TGTGCCAGCAGAACAGGGTTGGCGTGGGAAAAACTGTTTTTT. V gene TRBV28 combines with J gene TRBJ1-4; possible D gene TRBD1, 6 bases. Germline V gene sequence: CDR1 MDHEN, CDR2 SYDVKM. This CDR3 contains 14 residues. V was pared by 6 bases and J by 8 bases, with 16 bases between. Supplemented by reference TRBV28 and TRBJ1-4, the full variable domain reads DVKVTQSSRYLVKRTGEKVFLECVQDMDHENMFWYRQDPGLGLRLIYFSYDVKMKEKGDIPEGYSVSREKKERFSLILESASTNQTSMYLCASRTGLAWEKLFFGSGTQLSVL.

In its sample, this clonotype was seen many times. This chain uses TRBV7-9 with TRBJ1-1; possible D gene TRBD1, 5 bases. CDR1 and CDR2 from the germline V gene are SEHNR and FQNEAQ (reference sequence). V was shortened by 8 bases and J by 7 bases, with 17 bases between the two germline ends. The CDR3 consists of 13 residues. The CDR3 is CASRAEGQVEAFF. As DNA, the CDR3 is TGTGCCAGCCGAGCGGAGGGGCAGGTTGAAGCTTTCTTT.

A remark on this clonotype: The limits of the CDR3 on the DNA are not certain, so only TCRdb's listed CDR3 is given. The chain joins TRBV28 to TRBJ1-1; whether TRBD1, the table's D call, matches the DNA was not checked. CDR1 and CDR2 from the germline V gene are MDHEN and SYDVKM. Ends included, the CDR3 has 22 residues. The CDR3 spells CASSFPNEQFFGPGTPNTEAFF.

This clonotype was counted at least ten times. The rearrangement uses TRBV20-1 and TRBJ2-7, with 10 nucleotides matching TRBD2. Looked up from germline, CDR1 is DFQATT and CDR2 is SNEGSKA (reference sequence). Germline trimming cut 6 bases from V and 0 bases from J; bases unmatched to any gene: 11. The CDR3 runs to 16 residues. The chain's CDR3 is CSAPNSGLATSYEQYF. Here the CDR3 DNA reads TGCAGTGCACCCAATTCGGGACTAGCGACCTCCTACGAGCAGTACTTC.

In this sample, this clonotype turned up many times. The V and J genes are TRBV29-1 and TRBJ1-5, with a weak D call TRBD1 (5 bases). Germline V gene sequence: CDR1 SQVTM, CDR2 ANQGSEA. The CDR3 totals 10 residues. The CDR3 region is CMGGNQPQHF. The CDR3 nucleotides are TGCATGGGGGGGAATCAGCCCCAGCATTTT. Supplemented by reference TRBV29-1 and TRBJ1-5, the full variable domain reads SAVISQKPSRDICQRGTSLTIQCQVDSQVTMMFWYRQQPGQSLTLIATANQGSEATYESGFVIDKFPISRPNLTFSTLTVSNMSPEDSSIYLCMGGNQPQHFGDGTRLSIL.

This clonotype was seen at least ten times. The chain uses TRBV7-9 and TRBJ2-1; D possibly corresponds to TRBD2 (5 bases). The CDR3 covers 14 residues. Trimming removed 4 bases from V and 9 bases from J, with 16 bases in between. Germline CDR1 reads SEHNR; CDR2 reads FQNEAQ (reference sequence). CDR3 sequence (DNA): TGTGCCAGCAGCTCACCGGACTCTCCAACTGAGCAGTTCTTC. Translated, it gives CASSSPDSPTEQFF.

There are many counts of this clonotype. J is TRBJ2-1 and V is TRBV20-1; no firm D call. Germline V gene lookup returns CDR1 DFQATT and CDR2 SNEGSKA (reference sequence). CDR3 length: 14 amino acids. Between the trimmed V and J ends, which lost 3 bases and 9 bases, there was a span of 18 bases. The CDR3 nucleotides read TGCAGTGCTAGTATCATGGTTGGCTCTGGTGAGCAGTTCTTC. Its protein is CSASIMVGSGEQFF.

This clonotype was counted ten times or more. This sequence joins TRBV5-1 and TRBJ2-1, with D possibly matching TRBD2 (6 bases). Germline assignment: CDR1 SGHRS and CDR2 YFSETQ. Deletions cut 4 bases from V and 0 bases from J, with 8 bases between. This CDR3 is built from 14 residues. The CDR3 DNA is TGCGCCAGCAGCCTTAGCGGCTCCTACAATGAGCAGTTCTTC. Its protein is CASSLSGSYNEQFF. The whole variable domain, remainder taken from reference TRBV5-1 and TRBJ2-1, is KAGVTQTPRYLIKTRGQQVTLSCSPISGHRSVSWYQQTPGQGLQFLFEYFSETQRNKGNFPGRFSGRQFSNSRSEMNVSTLELGDSALYLCASSLSGSYNEQFFGPGTRLTVL.

At least ten counts were recorded for this clonotype. V gene TRBV29-1 combines with J gene TRBJ1-1; 9 nucleotides agree with TRBD1. Trimming cost V 6 bases and J 5 bases; bases outside gene matches: 7. Germline V CDR1 and CDR2: SQVTM, ANQGSEA. This CDR3 contains 13 residues. The CDR3 nucleotides read TGCAGCGTGGGACCCGGGACAGGGACTGAAGCTTTCTTT. Translating it yields CSVGPGTGTEAFF.

This clonotype was detected ten times or more. The chain uses TRBV25-1 and TRBJ1-3; D ambiguous. In germline, CDR1 is MGHDK, CDR2 SYGVNS. Trimming removed 4 bases from V and 2 bases from J, with 6 bases in between. The CDR3 is 13 residues long. CDR3 sequence: CASSGGPGNTIYF. The CDR3 DNA follows: TGTGCCAGCAGTGGCGGGCCTGGAAACACCATATATTTT.

This clonotype has a count of ten or more. The CDR3: CASSPGGALDTEAFF. The DNA of the CDR3 is TGCGCCAGCAGCCCTGGGGGGGCCCTGGACACTGAAGCTTTCTTT. The chain is built from TRBV5-1 and TRBJ1-1, with TRBD1 as a possible D gene (6 bases). The germline V gene has CDR1 SGHRS and CDR2 YFSETQ. The V and J ends lost 4 bases and 3 bases respectively, with 16 bases between them. The CDR3 has 15 residues.

This clonotype was seen ten or more times. The V gene is TRBV4-2, the J gene TRBJ2-1, with a weak D call TRBD2 (6 bases). Between the trimmed V and J ends, which lost 0 bases and 3 bases, there was a span of 12 bases. This CDR3 contains 16 residues. Germline V CDR1 and CDR2: LGHNA, YNFKEQ. CDR3 sequence reads: CASSQDRSGNYNEQFF. CDR3 in DNA: TGTGCCAGCAGCCAAGATCGTAGCGGAAACTACAATGAGCAGTTCTTC.

This clonotype was picked up many times. The chain is built from TRBV20-1 and TRBJ2-2; 12 nucleotides agree with TRBD2. The CDR3 runs 18 residues. Germline V CDR1 and CDR2: DFQATT, SNEGSKA (reference sequence). The V and J ends lost 6 bases and 4 bases, in that order; junction bases with no gene match: 15. The CDR3 here is CSAAPGLAGIGGTGELFF. In DNA, the CDR3 is TGCAGTGCCGCCCCCGGACTAGCGGGAATAGGGGGCACCGGGGAGCTGTTTTTT.

The sample holds many counts of this clonotype. J is TRBJ2-1 and V is TRBV7-9; no firm D call. This CDR3 is built from 12 residues. CDR1 is SEHNR and CDR2 is FQNEAQ in the germline V gene (reference sequence). V gave up 6 bases and J gave up 4 bases, with 7 bases separating them. For the CDR3, the DNA is TGTGCCAGCAGAGGGCGGTACAATGAGCAGTTCTTC. It yields the protein CASRGRYNEQFF.

This clonotype was detected many times. This chain uses TRBV29-1 with TRBJ2-5, with 7 bases lining up with TRBD1. With V trimmed by 6 bases and J by 5 bases, 9 bases remained unmatched. From germline, CDR1 is SQVTM and CDR2 ANQGSEA. The length of the CDR3 is 13 residues. CDR3 region: CSVQQGTGETQYF. The CDR3 DNA is TGCAGCGTCCAACAGGGGACGGGGGAGACCCAGTACTTC.

This clonotype was counted at least ten times. V usage is TRBV28 and J usage is TRBJ2-3, with 7 bases fitting TRBD1. CDR3 size: 13 residues. Trimming at V came to 5 bases and at J to 4 bases, leaving 3 bases not matched to a gene. Germline V gene sequence: CDR1 MDHEN, CDR2 SYDVKM. This CDR3 is CASSRQGPDTQYF. The CDR3 DNA is TGTGCCAGCAGTCGACAGGGACCAGATACGCAGTATTTT. The whole variable domain, filled in from reference TRBV28 and TRBJ2-3, reads DVKVTQSSRYLVKRTGEKVFLECVQDMDHENMFWYRQDPGLGLRLIYFSYDVKMKEKGDIPEGYSVSREKKERFSLILESASTNQTSMYLCASSRQGPDTQYFGPGTRLTVL.

The V call is TRBV7-9, the J call TRBJ2-2; 8 bases fit TRBD1. Trimming at V came to 5 bases and at J to 6 bases, leaving 5 bases not matched to a gene. This CDR3 region has 14 residues. Germline CDR1 reads SEHNR; CDR2 reads FQNEAQ (reference sequence). The CDR3 reads CASSGGQGSGELFF. The CDR3 bases are TGTGCCAGCAGCGGAGGACAGGGATCCGGGGAGCTGTTTTTT.

This clonotype was detected many times. This chain links TRBV28 with TRBJ2-2; 9 bases are a match to TRBD2. This CDR3 has 17 amino acids. The V gene end was trimmed by 3 bases and the J gene end by 6 bases; junction bases not matched to a gene: 11. Per the germline V gene, CDR1 is MDHEN and CDR2 is SYDVKM. The CDR3 here is CASSFPTGTSSPGELFF. DNA of the CDR3: TGTGCCAGCAGTTTCCCCACCGGGACTAGCTCCCCCGGGGAGCTGTTTTTT.

To note about this clonotype: This may arise from a read error, as a much more abundant clone is one base away. V and J are TRBV9 and TRBJ2-7; 8 nucleotides agree with TRBD1. Germline CDR1 is SGDLS and CDR2 is YYNGEE. The CDR3 totals 15 residues. The CDR3 here is CVSSVAVTGGYEQYF. The CDR3 coding sequence is TGTGTCAGCAGCGTAGCTGTAACAGGGGGGTACGAGCAGTACTTC.

This clonotype was observed many times. The chain is built from TRBV27 and TRBJ2-7, with D possibly called TRBD1 or TRBD2 (5 bases each). V lost 2 bases and J 5 bases, leaving 16 bases between the germline ends. CDR1 and CDR2 (germline): MNHEY, SMNVEV (reference sequence). This CDR3 region has 15 residues. CDR3 nucleotides: TGTGCCAGCAGTTTAAGGGACCCTCAGGTACACGAGCAGTACTTC. Protein product: CASSLRDPQVHEQYF.

This clonotype was picked up many times. The rearrangement links TRBV28 to TRBJ2-7; a weak D match, TRBD2 (6 bases). The V end lost 0 bases, the J end lost 2 bases, and 11 bases lay between the germline ends. The CDR3 totals 15 residues. Germline assignment: CDR1 MDHEN and CDR2 SYDVKM. The CDR3 sequence is CASSLWAREAYEQYF. Here the CDR3 DNA reads TGTGCCAGCAGTTTATGGGCGCGGGAAGCCTACGAGCAGTACTTC.

Points on this clonotype: A much bigger clone sits one base away, suggesting this may be a read error. The chain couples TRBV25-1 to TRBJ2-1; TRBD1 might be the D (5 bases). The V gene's germline CDR1 is MGHDK and CDR2 SYGVNS. This CDR3 contains 13 residues. V lost 3 bases, J lost 10 bases, and 13 bases lay in between. CDR3 DNA sequence: TGTGCCAGCAGTGAGTCCTGGGGCTACGAGCAGTTCTTC. Translating it yields CASSESWGYEQFF.

This clonotype was recorded a few times. This sequence joins TRBV12-3 or TRBV12-4 and TRBJ2-1; TRBD2 matches 9 bases. The CDR3 has 15 residues. Germline trimming cut 5 bases from V and 6 bases from J; bases unmatched to any gene: 8. CDR3 loop: CASSPTSGRSNEQFF. DNA of the CDR3: TGTGCCAGCAGTCCAACTAGCGGGCGTAGCAATGAGCAGTTCTTC.

This clonotype was recorded at least ten times. The chain employs TRBV27 and TRBJ2-2, with 7 bases aligning to TRBD2. The CDR3 consists of 16 residues. V was pared by 3 bases and J by 1 base, with 5 bases of the junction left unmatched. Germline V gene data show CDR1 as MNHEY and CDR2 as SMNVEV (reference sequence). CDR3 DNA sequence: TGTGCCAGCAGTTTTGCGGGAGAACGGAACACCGGGGAGCTGTTTTTT. Protein: CASSFAGERNTGELFF.

Many counts were recorded for this clonotype. The rearrangement joins TRBV12-3 or TRBV12-4 to TRBJ2-1; tentatively, D is TRBD1 (8 bases). This CDR3 is built from 13 residues. V was clipped by 5 bases and J by 9 bases, with 14 bases between them. The CDR3 loop is CASSQHRGGEQFF. The CDR3 nucleotides read TGTGCCAGCAGTCAGCACAGGGGGGGTGAGCAGTTCTTC.